This TCR beta chain originates from a study of shared clonotypes between healthy human individuals. At the level of the study: CD4 naive and memory got three plates each, CD8 naive two, CD8 memory one.

In regard to this clone: The antigen is undetermined.

This CDR3 has 14 amino acids. Between the trimmed V and J ends, which lost 0 bases and 4 bases, there was a span of 9 bases. Germline values: CDR1 KGHSH, CDR2 LQKENI. General observations from the study: In a few donors, 4.5% to 5.5% of naive CD4 clonotypes appeared in common.

In the sorted-subset replicate PCRs, about 200 ng DNA, tens of thousands of T cell genomes, was used. Here immunoSEQ multiplex PCR was the method, and the copy in TCRdb shows in-frame clones only, minus some. This repertoire shows about 1.5 million clones, roughly 96% found once; its top ten account for over 1%. The gene calls are TRBV18 and TRBJ1-2; no firm D call. Sequenced material: naive CD4+ T cells sorted from blood. Subset reported: CD45RA+ positively selected. The TCR was taken from a young man in good health. The CDR3 DNA is TGTGCCAGCTCACCACCGATCCGAAGCTATGGCTACACCTTC. Protein product: CASSPPIRSYGYTF.